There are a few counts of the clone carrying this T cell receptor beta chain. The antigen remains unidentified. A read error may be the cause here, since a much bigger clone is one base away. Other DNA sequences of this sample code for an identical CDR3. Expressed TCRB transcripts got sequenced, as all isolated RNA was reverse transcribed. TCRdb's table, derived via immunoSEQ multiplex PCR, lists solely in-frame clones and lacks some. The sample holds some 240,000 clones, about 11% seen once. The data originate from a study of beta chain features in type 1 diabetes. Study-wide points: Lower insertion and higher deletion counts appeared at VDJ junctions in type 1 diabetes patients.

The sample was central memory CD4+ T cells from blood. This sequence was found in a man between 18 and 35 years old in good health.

Here the CDR3 DNA reads TGTGCCAGCAGCCCCCAAGGCGAGACCCAGTACTTC. Amino acids: CASSPQGETQYF. This chain links TRBV7-9 with TRBJ2-5; D remains ambiguous. Deletions cut 5 bases from V and 5 bases from J, with 9 bases between. Germline V lookup: CDR1 SEHNR, CDR2 FQNEAQ (reference sequence). This CDR3 comprises 12 residues.